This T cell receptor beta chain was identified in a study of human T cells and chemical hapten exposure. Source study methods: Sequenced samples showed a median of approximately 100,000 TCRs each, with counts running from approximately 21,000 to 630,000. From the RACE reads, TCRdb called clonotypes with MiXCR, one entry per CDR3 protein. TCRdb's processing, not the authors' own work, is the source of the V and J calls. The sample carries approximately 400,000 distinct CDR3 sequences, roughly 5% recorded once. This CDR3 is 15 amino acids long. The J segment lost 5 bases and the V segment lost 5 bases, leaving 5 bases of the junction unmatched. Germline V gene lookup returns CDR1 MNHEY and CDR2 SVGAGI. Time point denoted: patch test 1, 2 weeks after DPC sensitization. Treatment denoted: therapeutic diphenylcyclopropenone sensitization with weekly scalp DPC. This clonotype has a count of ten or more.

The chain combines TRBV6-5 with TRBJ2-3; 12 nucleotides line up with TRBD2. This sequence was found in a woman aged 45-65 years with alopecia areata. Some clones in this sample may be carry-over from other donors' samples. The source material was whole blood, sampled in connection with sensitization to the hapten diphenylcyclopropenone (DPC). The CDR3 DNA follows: TGTGCCAGCAGTGGACTAGCGGGAAAAAGAGATACGCAGTATTTT. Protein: CASSGLAGKRDTQYF.